This section outlines one T cell receptor beta chain sequence together with its context. One entry per CDR3 protein, called by TCRdb with MiXCR from the 5' RACE reads. The profile covers about 330,000 distinct CDR3 sequences, with about 4% appearing a single time and approximately 25% taken by the ten largest. Trimming removed 5 bases at V and 7 bases at J, with 12 bases between. CDR1 and CDR2 from the germline V gene are SGHVS and FNYEAQ. The CDR3 extends over 14 amino acids. The data belong to a study of T cells after yellow fever vaccination. The rearrangement uses TRBV7-6 and TRBJ1-6; no firm D call. The starting material was PBMCs, obtained 5 days after the yellow fever booster vaccination. The receptor comes from a man between 18 and 35 years old who received the YFV17D yellow fever vaccine. CDR3: CASSHHEANSPLHF. The CDR3 DNA reads as TGTGCCAGCAGCCACCACGAGGCCAATTCACCCCTCCACTTT.